Below, 31 T cell receptor beta chains from the same sample are listed, as sequenced in a study of T cells after yellow fever vaccination. TCRdb processed the 5' RACE reads anew with MiXCR; each CDR3 protein has one entry. The top ten clones hold 15% to 20% of a sample with 310,000 or so distinct CDR3 sequences, about 6.9% of them seen once. The sample in question was PBMCs, obtained about 41 days after the first yellow fever vaccination. The receptors were sampled from a man in his late teens or twenties who received the YFV17D yellow fever vaccine.

The chain has TRBV7-2 and TRBJ2-1; 11 nucleotides agree with TRBD2. CDR3 size: 17 residues. The V and J ends lost 8 bases and 3 bases, in that order; junction bases with no gene match: 12. From germline, CDR1 is SGHTA and CDR2 FQGNSA. As DNA, the CDR3 is TGTGCCAGCGGGGCCCCTCTAGCGGGGGGAATCTACAATGAGCAGTTCTTC. The encoded protein is CASGAPLAGGIYNEQFF.

The J gene is TRBJ2-1, the V gene TRBV5-1, with TRBD2 matching over 7 bases. Germline loops: CDR1 SGHRS, CDR2 YFSETQ. With 3 bases clipped from V and 0 bases from J, the junction kept 9 bases outside the gene matches. The CDR3 covers 17 residues. The CDR3 sequence: CASSSLGGMPSYNEQFF. The CDR3 DNA sequence: TGCGCCAGCAGCTCCCTCGGGGGGATGCCCTCCTACAATGAGCAGTTCTTC.

The chain combines TRBV11-1 with TRBJ2-2, with a tentative D call TRBD1 (5 bases). The CDR3 covers 19 residues. From germline, CDR1 is SGHAT and CDR2 FQDESV (reference sequence). V dropped 4 bases and J dropped 1 base, with 22 bases sitting between them. The CDR3 region is CASSSRLTGAHRNTGELFF. In nucleotides, the CDR3 is TGTGCCAGCAGCTCACGGCTGACTGGGGCGCACCGGAACACCGGGGAGCTGTTTTTT. The full variable domain, with the rest looked up from reference TRBV11-1 and TRBJ2-2, is EAEVAQSPRYKITEKSQAVAFWCDPISGHATLYWYRQILGQGPELLVQFQDESVVDDSQLPKDRFSAERLKGVDSTLKIQPAELGDSAMYLCASSSRLTGAHRNTGELFFGEGSRLTVL.

This clonotype has ten or more counts. This sequence joins TRBV29-1 and TRBJ2-1; a possible D gene is TRBD2 (6 bases). The CDR3 covers 15 residues. Germline V gene sequence: CDR1 SQVTM, CDR2 ANQGSEA. V lost 6 bases to trimming and J lost 1 base, with 16 bases between them. The CDR3 DNA reads TGCAGCGTCCTACCCCGGAGGGATTCCTACAATGAGCAGTTCTTC. Amino acids: CSVLPRRDSYNEQFF.

V gene TRBV12-3 or TRBV12-4 combines with J gene TRBJ2-5; 8 bases align to TRBD1. The CDR3 covers 16 residues. Trimming took 6 bases from V and 0 from J; bases not matched to a gene: 9. CDR3 region: CASSWSNRGNQETQYF. The CDR3 coding sequence is TGTGCCAGCAGCTGGTCCAACAGGGGGAACCAAGAGACCCAGTACTTC.

This clonotype turned up a few times. This chain joins TRBV5-4 and TRBJ2-5; 10 nucleotides agree with TRBD2. V was clipped by 7 bases and J by 5 bases; unmatched bases: 8. The CDR3 is 14 amino acids. Germline values: CDR1 SGHNT, CDR2 YYREEE (reference sequence). CDR3 amino acids: CASERGGKGETQYF. CDR3 in DNA: TGTGCCAGCGAGCGGGGGGGCAAGGGTGAGACCCAGTACTTC.

This clonotype has just a few counts. This sequence joins TRBV7-2 and TRBJ2-2, with TRBD1 matching over 7 bases. The CDR3 has 17 amino acids. Per germline, CDR1 SGHTA and CDR2 FQGNSA. The junction had 9 bases not matched to a gene; V was cut back by 5 bases and J by 0 bases. The CDR3 DNA sequence: TGTGCCAGCAGCCACCCCTTAGGGGGCGCGAACACCGGGGAGCTGTTTTTT. This gives the protein CASSHPLGGANTGELFF.

The chain recombines TRBV7-9 with TRBJ2-3, with a tentative D call TRBD2 (6 bases). Germline V lookup: CDR1 SEHNR, CDR2 FQNEAQ (reference sequence). The V end was cut by 1 base, the J end by 8 bases, with 13 bases between. This CDR3 region has 14 residues. This CDR3 is CASSLGDRGGTQYF. CDR3 DNA sequence: TGTGCCAGCAGCTTAGGGGATAGGGGAGGTACGCAGTATTTT.

The rearrangement links TRBV29-1 to TRBJ2-7; no clear D. The germline CDR1 and CDR2 sequences are SQVTM and ANQGSEA. The CDR3 covers 12 residues. The V end was cut by 4 bases, the J end by 6 bases, with 13 bases between. The CDR3 nucleotides are TGCAGCGTTGTCCGGGCATTCGGCGAGCAGTACTTC. Protein product: CSVVRAFGEQYF.

The chain joins TRBV29-1 to TRBJ2-7; TRBD2 might be the D (6 bases). Germline V gene sequence: CDR1 SQVTM, CDR2 ANQGSEA. V was cut by 7 bases and J by 0 bases, with 10 bases left in between. The CDR3 extends over 12 amino acids. The CDR3 sequence: CSAGGASYEQYF. CDR3 sequence (DNA): TGCAGCGCCGGCGGGGCCTCCTACGAGCAGTACTTC.

CDR3 sequence: CATSDPPGEQYV. CDR3 bases: TGTGCCACCAGTGATCCCCCAGGCGAGCAGTACGTC. The rearrangement links TRBV24-1 to TRBJ2-7; D not certain. CDR1 KGHDR and CDR2 SFDVKD come from the germline V gene. This CDR3 is built from 12 residues. V was cut by 3 bases and J by 6 bases, with 8 bases left in between.

In this sample, this clonotype turned up a few times. The chain couples TRBV6-2 or TRBV6-3 to TRBJ1-2; D is unclear. Trimming pared 6 bases from V and 9 bases from J, leaving 23 bases between. The CDR3 contains 15 residues. CDR1 and CDR2 (germline): MNHEY, SVGEGT. The CDR3 nucleotides are TGTGCCAGCAGCTCTACGGCCGGACTTCTAAAGAGCTACACCTTC. This encodes CASSSTAGLLKSYTF.

On this clonotype itself: A much larger clone sits a single nucleotide away, making a read error possible. In DNA, the CDR3 is TGCGCCAGCAGCTACCTCTCCGGGGGTAGTTACACAGATACGCAGTATTTT. Translating it yields CASSYLSGGSYTDTQYF. This rearrangement joins TRBV4-1 to TRBJ2-3; a possible D gene is TRBD2 (6 bases). Trimming shortened V by 5 bases and J by 2 bases, and 20 bases separated the two germline ends. CDR1 MGHRA and CDR2 YSYEKL come from the germline V gene. The CDR3 has 17 amino acids.

This chain joins TRBV20-1 and TRBJ1-3; possibly TRBD1 for D (6 bases). The CDR3 consists of 17 residues. CDR1 DFQATT and CDR2 SNEGSKA come from the germline V gene (reference sequence). The V gene lost 0 bases and the J gene lost 0 bases, with 15 bases spanning the gap. In DNA, the CDR3 is TGCAGTGCTAGAGAGCCCGGACAGTCAAACTCTGGAAACACCATATATTTT. It is translated as CSAREPGQSNSGNTIYF.

This clonotype was seen a few times. The chain carries TRBV7-2 and TRBJ1-5; D may be TRBD1 (6 bases). V was cut by 5 bases and J by 5 bases, with 13 bases left in between. The CDR3 has 14 residues. CDR1 and CDR2 from the germline V gene are SGHTA and FQGNSA. CDR3 in amino acids: CASSLQGSYQPQHF. CDR3 coding DNA: TGTGCCAGCAGCCTTCAGGGGTCCTATCAGCCCCAGCATTTT.

This clonotype was seen a handful of times. The V gene is TRBV12-3 or TRBV12-4, the J gene TRBJ1-6; no reliable D call. The V gene lost 7 bases and the J gene lost 0 bases, with 7 bases spanning the gap. This CDR3 comprises 14 residues. The DNA for the CDR3 is TGTGCCAGCAAGCGGGGCTCCTATAATTCACCCCTCCACTTT. It specifies CASKRGSYNSPLHF.

The CDR3 region is CSVVTDSYEQYV. The DNA for the CDR3 is TGCAGCGTAGTGACGGACTCCTACGAGCAGTACGTC. The chain employs TRBV29-1 and TRBJ2-7; D remains ambiguous. Germline V gives CDR1 SQVTM, CDR2 ANQGSEA. Trimming shortened V by 6 bases and J by 0 bases, and 9 bases separated the two germline ends. There are 12 residues in the CDR3.

This clonotype was counted ten times or more. The rearrangement uses TRBV7-2 and TRBJ1-2; D unresolved. The germline V gene has CDR1 SGHTA and CDR2 FQGNSA. This CDR3 is built from 14 residues. The V end lost 3 bases, the J end lost 7 bases, and 15 bases lay between the germline ends. As DNA, the CDR3 is TGTGCCAGCAGCTTTGATGCCAGGCCGGCTGGCTACACCTTC. This encodes CASSFDARPAGYTF.

Only a few counts were recorded for this clonotype. This chain links TRBV6-1 with TRBJ1-6; D possibly corresponds to TRBD1 (6 bases). Germline lookup yields CDR1 MNHNS and CDR2 SASEGT. V was trimmed by 6 bases and J by 7 bases, leaving 16 bases between them. The CDR3 runs to 15 residues. The CDR3 sequence is CASRDTQGLNSPLHF. The CDR3 coding sequence is TGTGCCAGCAGAGACACACAGGGCCTGAATTCACCCCTCCACTTT.

The table lists this clonotype with a few counts. The chain is built from TRBV18 and TRBJ1-1, with D possibly TRBD1 on 5 matching bases. Germline CDR1 KGHSH, CDR2 LQKENI. The CDR3 runs 13 residues. V gave up 3 bases and J gave up 4 bases, with 9 bases separating them. The CDR3 spells CASSPEGITEAFF. The CDR3 nucleotides read TGTGCCAGCTCACCCGAGGGGATCACTGAAGCTTTCTTT.

The chain joins TRBV3-1 to TRBJ2-3; maybe TRBD2 (5 bases). Per the germline V gene, CDR1 is LGHDT and CDR2 is YNNKEL (reference sequence). The CDR3 consists of 13 residues. V lost 1 base and J lost 8, with 10 bases in between. The CDR3 sequence is CASSQGASRTQYF. In nucleotides, the CDR3 is TGTGCCAGCAGCCAAGGGGCTAGCCGTACGCAGTATTTT.

This clonotype was recorded at least ten times. The chain has TRBV5-1 and TRBJ2-7; 8 bases line up with TRBD1. Trimming removed 0 bases from V and 7 bases from J; junction bases left unmatched: 3. This CDR3 is built from 13 residues. The germline CDR1 and CDR2 sequences are SGHRS and YFSETQ. For the CDR3, the DNA is TGCGCCAGCAGCTTGGGGGACAGGTCGGAGCAGTACTTC. This gives the protein CASSLGDRSEQYF.

This clonotype was seen more than once but under ten times. V usage is TRBV9 and J usage is TRBJ2-3; 7 bases match TRBD2. The length of the CDR3 is 20 residues. The ends lost 2 bases at V and 0 bases at J; junction bases unmatched: 18. The germline V gene has CDR1 SGDLS and CDR2 YYNGEE. This CDR3 reads CASSVRPGLADNPSTDTQYF. For the CDR3, the DNA is TGTGCCAGCAGCGTGCGCCCGGGCCTAGCGGACAACCCTAGCACAGATACGCAGTATTTT.

This CDR3 reads CASSYQPGANYGYTF. The CDR3 coding sequence is TGTGCCAGCAGTTACCAGCCGGGGGCTAACTATGGCTACACCTTC. V usage is TRBV6-5 and J usage is TRBJ1-2; the D gene is possibly TRBD1 (5 bases). The V and J ends lost 2 bases and 0 bases respectively, with 10 bases between them. Germline V CDR1 and CDR2: MNHEY, SVGAGI. This CDR3 has 15 residues.

The chain links TRBV6-1 to TRBJ1-2, with 9 bases identical to TRBD1. There are 15 residues in the CDR3. J lost 10 bases, V lost 6 bases, and 15 bases had no gene match. Germline assignment: CDR1 MNHNS and CDR2 SASEGT. The CDR3 here is CASSSSTGGFIVYTF. The CDR3 nucleotides read TGTGCCAGCAGCTCGTCGACAGGGGGATTCATTGTCTACACCTTC.

The chain carries TRBV20-1 and TRBJ1-2; unclear D gene. The V end lost 4 bases, the J end lost 8 bases, and 29 bases lay between the germline ends. This CDR3 is 17 amino acids long. Germline V gene lookup returns CDR1 DFQATT and CDR2 SNEGSKA (reference sequence). CDR3 sequence (DNA): TGCAGTGCTACCCCTCGAGATCCCAGGAAGAAACTAAAGGGCTACACCTTC. Translated: CSATPRDPRKKLKGYTF.

At least ten counts were recorded for this clonotype. This sequence joins TRBV7-2 and TRBJ2-5, with D perhaps matching TRBD1 (6 bases). With 5 bases removed from V and 6 bases from J, the gap between germline ends came to 22 bases. The germline gives CDR1 SGHTA, CDR2 FQGNSA. The CDR3 is made up of 16 amino acids. CDR3 coding DNA: TGTGCCAGCAGCCAAGAGCCCAGGGGTGGGAGAAAGACCCAGTACTTC. It specifies CASSQEPRGGRKTQYF.

The sample holds many counts of this clonotype. V usage is TRBV4-3 and J usage is TRBJ2-5; D remains unclear. CDR1 and CDR2 (germline): LGHNA, YSLEER. The CDR3 has 15 residues. The V end was cut by 4 bases, the J end by 3 bases, with 15 bases between. The CDR3 loop is CASSRGEERKETQYF. The CDR3 DNA follows: TGCGCCAGCAGCCGCGGAGAGGAACGGAAAGAGACCCAGTACTTC.

This clonotype occurred many times. The chain couples TRBV15 to TRBJ2-5, with D tentatively TRBD1 (6 bases). The CDR3 consists of 16 residues. Per the germline V gene, CDR1 is LNHNV and CDR2 is YYDKDF (reference sequence). V was cut by 3 bases and J by 5 bases, with 19 bases left in between. CDR3 loop: CATSSLVTGFLETQYF. The CDR3 bases are TGTGCCACCAGCAGCCTTGTCACAGGGTTTTTGGAGACCCAGTACTTC.

The V gene is TRBV9, the J gene TRBJ2-1, with a weak D call TRBD2 (5 bases). With 1 base removed from V and 6 bases from J, the gap between germline ends came to 11 bases. The CDR3 runs 14 residues. Germline CDR1 is SGDLS and CDR2 is YYNGEE. CDR3 loop: CASSVRSGINEQFF. CDR3 nucleotide sequence: TGTGCCAGCAGCGTAAGGTCGGGAATCAATGAGCAGTTCTTC.

The chain joins TRBV19 to TRBJ1-5; tentatively, D is TRBD1 (5 bases). V lost 10 bases, J lost 2 bases, and 12 bases lay in between. The CDR3 is 13 residues long. Germline CDR1 is LNHDA and CDR2 is SQIVND (reference sequence). CDR3 coding DNA: TGTGCCACCCAAGGGGCGGGCAATCAGCCCCAGCATTTT. Protein sequence: CATQGAGNQPQHF.